The 7 T cell receptor beta chains below all came from one sample that was sequenced in a study of blood T cell repertoires in COVID-19. Data came from immunoSEQ multiplex PCR; TCRdb stores just in-frame clones and leaves some out. The data hold 200,000 to 300,000 clones, with around four fifths observed a single time. The specimen was peripheral blood. These receptors all stem from a man in his fifties or sixties with acute or convalescent COVID-19.

J is TRBJ1-3 and V is TRBV30, with D tentatively TRBD1 (5 bases). Trimming shortened V by 3 bases and J by 3 bases, and 21 bases separated the two germline ends. Germline CDR1 reads GTSNPN; CDR2 reads SVGIG (reference sequence). The CDR3 is made up of 17 amino acids. Here the CDR3 DNA reads TGTGCCTGGAGCGCGGGACCGCTGGTACGAGGTGGAAACACCATATATTTT. Protein: CAWSAGPLVRGGNTIYF.

This chain connects TRBV5-1 to TRBJ2-1; TRBD2 agrees at 10 bases. Trimming removed 5 bases from V and 8 bases from J; junction bases left unmatched: 13. This CDR3 is built from 16 residues. CDR1 SGHRS and CDR2 YFSETQ come from the germline V gene. The CDR3 bases are TGCGCCAGCAGACTCCCCCCTAGCGGGAGTCTATATGAGCAGTTCTTC. Encoded protein: CASRLPPSGSLYEQFF.

In DNA, the CDR3 is TGTGCCAGCAGCAGACAGAGCTCTGGGGCCAACGTCCTGACTTTC. As protein: CASSRQSSGANVLTF. This chain uses TRBV7-9 with TRBJ2-6, with D possibly TRBD1 on 5 matching bases. The V end was cut by 5 bases, the J end by 0 bases, with 8 bases between. This CDR3 is 15 amino acids long. Germline lookup yields CDR1 SEHNR and CDR2 FQNEAQ (reference sequence).

The chain carries TRBV5-1 and TRBJ1-6, with TRBD1 matching over 11 bases. The CDR3 extends over 15 amino acids. Per the germline V gene, CDR1 is SGHRS and CDR2 is YFSETQ. V dropped 4 bases and J dropped 6; count of bases not matched to a gene: 3. CDR3 loop: CASSSGQGANSPLHF. DNA of the CDR3: TGCGCCAGCAGCAGTGGACAGGGGGCTAATTCACCCCTCCACTTT.

The gene calls are TRBV6-5 and TRBJ1-3; TRBD1 is a possible D gene (6 bases). From germline, CDR1 is MNHEY and CDR2 SVGAGI. Deletions cut 6 bases from V and 1 base from J, with 10 bases between. The CDR3 runs to 14 residues. CDR3 protein: CASRDTGSGNTIYF. CDR3 coding DNA: TGTGCCAGCAGAGACACAGGGTCTGGAAACACCATATATTTT.

The CDR3 reads CSASGLAGNTGELFF. The CDR3 region has the DNA TGCAGTGCTAGTGGGCTAGCGGGGAACACCGGGGAGCTGTTTTTT. The chain has TRBV20-1 and TRBJ2-2; 8 bases map to TRBD2. The CDR3 loop spans 15 amino acids. Germline V lookup: CDR1 DFQATT, CDR2 SNEGSKA (reference sequence). Unmatched junction bases numbered 4, after V lost 3 bases and J lost 1 base.

This clone occurred a few times. The rearrangement joins TRBV6-5 to TRBJ2-5, with a weak D call TRBD2 (6 bases). In germline, CDR1 is MNHEY, CDR2 SVGAGI. CDR3 size: 14 residues. V was cut by 6 bases and J by 1 base, with 12 bases left in between. The CDR3 bases are TGTGCCAGCAGGCCGGGACTCATCCAAGAGACCCAGTACTTC. It codes for CASRPGLIQETQYF.